These T cell receptor beta chains were read from a single sample in a study of blood T cell repertoires in COVID-19. Sequencing was performed with immunoSEQ multiplex PCR; in TCRdb, only in-frame clones are kept and a portion is missing. Of about 200,000 clones listed, more than 70% are singletons. The sequencing sample was made of PBMCs or T cells enriched from blood (not recorded which). The receptor set was obtained from a woman in her thirties or forties with acute COVID-19. Each CDR3 is given with its conserved first and last residue. Fields, in order: clone size, D gene, V gene, J gene, CDR3 protein, CDR3 DNA. A D gene is named only where the DNA matches it firmly. Only some rows state a clone size, as once, few, many or a class for expanded clones.

.,.,TRBV6-5,TRBJ1-6,CASMLDRNSPLHF,TGTGCCAGCATGCTTGACAGGAATTCACCCCTCCACTTT
.,TRBD1,TRBV7-2,TRBJ2-5,CASRGQGQETQYF,TGTGCCAGCAGGGGACAGGGCCAAGAGACCCAGTACTTC
.,TRBD1,TRBV9,TRBJ2-7,CASSVEDRGLYEQYF,TGTGCCAGCAGCGTAGAGGACAGGGGGCTTTACGAGCAGTACTTC
few,.,TRBV6-5,TRBJ2-7,CDSRFRVEQYF,TGTGACAGCAGATTCAGGGTAGAACAGTACTTC
.,.,TRBV19,TRBJ1-2,CASSISGGEVYGYTF,TGTGCCAGTAGTATAAGCGGGGGCGAAGTCTATGGCTACACCTTC
.,.,TRBV11-3,TRBJ2-4,CASSAGQNIQYF,TGTGCCAGCAGCGCGGGACAAAACATTCAGTACTTC
.,TRBD1,TRBV12-3/TRBV12-4,TRBJ1-5,CASSRQGNQPQHF,TGTGCCAGCAGTAGACAGGGGAATCAGCCCCAGCATTTT
.,.,TRBV11-1,TRBJ1-1,CASSLALNTEAFF,TGTGCCAGCAGCTTAGCCCTCAACACTGAAGCTTTCTTT
.,.,TRBV27,TRBJ1-6,CASRGALGNNSPLHF,TGTGCCAGCAGAGGGGCCTTGGGGAATAATTCACCCCTCCACTTT
.,TRBD2,TRBV6-5,TRBJ2-2,CASSFVAGNTGELFF,TGTGCCAGCAGTTTCGTAGCGGGGAACACCGGGGAGCTGTTTTTT